These 17 T cell receptor beta chains originate from one sample sequenced in a study of CD8 T cells in Susac syndrome. A quantity of 0.5 to 1 ug RNA underwent reverse transcription using random hexamers. From the immunoSEQ multiplex PCR reads, TCRdb called clonotypes with MiXCR, one entry per CDR3 protein. This repertoire shows 100,000 or so distinct CDR3 sequences, about 90% found once; its top ten account for about 0.12%. Sequenced: CD8+ T cells from PBMCs. These receptors all come from a human donor in good health.

This chain links TRBV7-2 with TRBJ2-2; the D call may be TRBD1 or TRBD2 (6 bases each). The germline V gene encodes CDR1 SGHTA and CDR2 FQGNSA. There are 16 residues in the CDR3. V was pared by 6 bases and J by 2 bases, with 16 bases between. In DNA form, the CDR3 reads TGTGCCAGCAGTCCCGTCCGGGGGCGTAACACCGGGGAGCTGTTTTTT. Its protein product is CASSPVRGRNTGELFF.

The chain carries TRBV9 and TRBJ1-5; unclear D gene. This CDR3 spans 16 amino acids. Deletions cut 3 bases from V and 2 bases from J, with 15 bases between. Per germline, CDR1 SGDLS and CDR2 YYNGEE. The CDR3 nucleotides are TGTGCCAGCAGCGCGGGAGGATCAGCCGGCAATCAGCCCCAGCATTTT. The encoded protein is CASSAGGSAGNQPQHF.

The chain is built from TRBV4-2 and TRBJ2-3; a weak D match, TRBD2 (6 bases). Trimming removed 1 base from V and 6 bases from J, with 11 bases in between. The CDR3 covers 14 residues. Germline V gives CDR1 LGHNA, CDR2 YNFKEQ. Here the CDR3 reads CASSQGTAGDTQYF. The CDR3 DNA reads TGTGCCAGCAGCCAAGGCACGGCGGGGGATACGCAGTATTTT.

The genes are TRBV11-2 and TRBJ1-1; 7 bases are a match to TRBD1. CDR3 size: 14 residues. Germline values: CDR1 SGHAT, CDR2 FQNNGV. The V gene end was trimmed by 5 bases and the J gene end by 1 base; junction bases not matched to a gene: 4. The CDR3 coding sequence is TGTGCCAGCAGCAGGGACAGAGAGAACACTGAAGCTTTCTTT. Translated: CASSRDRENTEAFF.

The gene calls are TRBV20-1 and TRBJ1-5; D gene unclear. This CDR3 is 12 amino acids long. The germline CDR1 and CDR2 sequences are DFQATT and SNEGSKA (reference sequence). Trimming pared 3 bases from V and 11 bases from J, leaving 14 bases between. Here the CDR3 reads CSASGPAGAQHF. DNA for the CDR3: TGCAGTGCTAGCGGACCGGCGGGAGCCCAGCATTTT.

The V gene is TRBV18, the J gene TRBJ1-5; D is perhaps TRBD1 (5 bases). Germline CDR1 is KGHSH and CDR2 is LQKENI. The V end lost 6 bases, the J end lost 0 bases, and 18 bases lay between the germline ends. This CDR3 comprises 17 residues. CDR3 amino acids: CASSGNTGEDSNQPQHF. CDR3 DNA: TGTGCCAGCTCCGGGAATACAGGAGAAGATAGCAATCAGCCCCAGCATTTT. Based on the CDR3 plus reference TRBV18 and TRBJ1-5, the full variable domain is NAGVMQNPRHLVRRRGQEARLRCSPMKGHSHVYWYRQLPEEGLKFMVYLQKENIIDESGMPKERFSAEFPKEGPSILRIQQVVRGDSAAYFCASSGNTGEDSNQPQHFGDGTRLSIL.

The genes are TRBV5-4 and TRBJ2-2; tentatively, D is TRBD1 or TRBD2 (6 bases each). The CDR3 consists of 15 residues. Germline loops: CDR1 SGHNT, CDR2 YYREEE (reference sequence). With 2 bases removed from V and 6 bases from J, the gap between germline ends came to 14 bases. CDR3 nucleotides: TGTGCCAGCAGCTTAGAAAGGGGGGTGTCCGGGGAGCTGTTTTTT. It codes for CASSLERGVSGELFF.

This clonotype has only a few counts. This sequence joins TRBV25-1 and TRBJ2-5; D tentatively reads TRBD1 or TRBD2 (6 bases each). Trimming took off 5 bases at V and 4 bases at J, with 11 bases between the two ends. Germline-derived CDR1 and CDR2 are MGHDK and SYGVNS. The CDR3 has 13 residues. Here the CDR3 DNA reads TGTGCCAGCAGTCCCGGGGGCGGAGAGACCCAGTACTTC. This gives the protein CASSPGGGETQYF.

The gene calls are TRBV18 and TRBJ2-2; D unresolved. V shed 2 bases and J shed 4 bases, with 5 bases lying between them. In germline, CDR1 is KGHSH, CDR2 LQKENI. This CDR3 is built from 13 residues. The CDR3 sequence is CASSPTGTGELFF. CDR3 nucleotides: TGTGCCAGCTCACCAACGGGCACCGGGGAGCTGTTTTTT.

This clonotype has just one count. The chain links TRBV5-1 to TRBJ1-5; perhaps TRBD1 as D (5 bases). Germline V gives CDR1 SGHRS, CDR2 YFSETQ. V lost 7 bases to trimming and J lost 6 bases, with 17 bases between them. The CDR3 runs 14 residues. The CDR3 sequence: CASGLGGVGQPQHF. The CDR3, as DNA: TGCGCCAGCGGCCTGGGAGGGGTCGGTCAGCCCCAGCATTTT.

The chain recombines TRBV7-9 with TRBJ2-1; D remains unclear. Germline V lookup: CDR1 SEHNR, CDR2 FQNEAQ (reference sequence). Trimming shortened V by 4 bases and J by 4 bases, and 14 bases separated the two germline ends. The CDR3 has 15 amino acids. The CDR3 nucleotides are TGTGCCAGCAGCTCATACCGAACCCTATACAATGAGCAGTTCTTC. It translates to CASSSYRTLYNEQFF.

This chain joins TRBV29-1 and TRBJ2-3, with 8 bases that match TRBD2. The germline V gene has CDR1 SQVTM and CDR2 ANQGSEA. With V trimmed by 3 bases and J by 4 bases, 3 bases remained unmatched. The CDR3 runs 13 residues. DNA for the CDR3: TGCAGCGTTGACAGCGGGAGCGCAGATACGCAGTATTTT. Translating it yields CSVDSGSADTQYF.

CDR3 protein: CASSVEQASSYEQYF. The DNA of the CDR3 is TGTGCCAGCAGCGTAGAACAGGCAAGCTCCTACGAGCAGTACTTC. The J gene is TRBJ2-7, the V gene TRBV9, with D possibly matching TRBD1 (5 bases). Germline V lookup: CDR1 SGDLS, CDR2 YYNGEE. The CDR3 loop spans 15 amino acids. V gave up 0 bases and J gave up 0 bases, with 10 bases separating them.

This sequence joins TRBV27 and TRBJ1-5; 8 bases are shared with TRBD1. The junction had 6 bases not matched to a gene; V was cut back by 8 bases and J by 6 bases. Looked up from germline, CDR1 is MNHEY and CDR2 is SMNVEV (reference sequence). The CDR3 covers 13 residues. CDR3 coding DNA: TGTGCCAGCGGACAGGGAGTGCGTCAGCCCCAGCATTTT. Translated, it gives CASGQGVRQPQHF.

The J gene is TRBJ1-1, the V gene TRBV5-1; the D is unclear. Trimming shortened V by 5 bases and J by 1 base, and 9 bases separated the two germline ends. The germline V gene encodes CDR1 SGHRS and CDR2 YFSETQ. The CDR3 extends over 13 amino acids. The CDR3 DNA sequence: TGCGCCAGCAGAACCGGGAAGAACACTGAAGCTTTCTTT. Protein: CASRTGKNTEAFF.

This chain uses TRBV5-4 with TRBJ1-3, with unresolved D. CDR3 size: 17 residues. The germline CDR1 and CDR2 sequences are SGHNT and YYREEE (reference sequence). V lost 0 bases, J lost 0 bases, and 13 bases lay in between. This CDR3 is CASSLAVMGSSGNTIYF. The CDR3 DNA reads as TGTGCCAGCAGCTTGGCCGTTATGGGGAGCTCTGGAAACACCATATATTTT.

Only one count was recorded for this clonotype. The chain recombines TRBV7-2 with TRBJ2-7, with TRBD1 matching 9 bases. Losses at the gene ends were 7 bases for V and 6 bases for J; bases not matched to a gene: 13. Germline assignment: CDR1 SGHTA and CDR2 FQGNSA. This CDR3 comprises 15 residues. The CDR3 here is CASTPGTGQGAEQYF. CDR3 DNA sequence: TGTGCCAGCACGCCGGGAACGGGACAGGGCGCCGAGCAGTACTTC.